The clone carrying this T cell receptor beta chain came up once. This sample was included in a study of blood T cell repertoires in COVID-19. Looking at the study overall: The United States, Italy and Spain were the sources of the acute and convalescent COVID-19 samples. Sources were T cells, B-cell-depleted T cells, or PBMCs; the material itself was cDNA or gDNA.

CDR1 SGHTA and CDR2 FQGNSA come from the germline V gene. This CDR3 spans 14 amino acids. V was cut by 2 bases and J by 5 bases, with 12 bases left in between. Per the authors' pipeline: The authors estimated nucleated cell counts from reference gene primer amplification. The repertoire was sequenced with immunoSEQ multiplex PCR; TCRdb's copy has only in-frame clones and lacks some. The DNA gave D and trimming, while V, J and clone size come from that table. The table shows about 340,000 clones, with 90% to 95% occurring only once. What was sequenced was peripheral blood. This TCR came from a woman aged 18-29 years who had recovered from COVID-19. The V and J genes are TRBV7-2 and TRBJ1-1, with D unclear. In nucleotides, the CDR3 is TGTGCCAGCAGCTTACGACTCGGTCTGACTGAAGCTTTCTTT. The encoded protein is CASSLRLGLTEAFF.